The 26 T cell receptor beta chains given below trace back to one sample, sequenced in a study of cytomegalovirus exposure and HLA in healthy donors (dated by TCRdb to about 2017). The receptor library was made with the immunoSEQ multiplex PCR assay. TCRdb took over this immuneACCESS table, retaining in-frame rearrangements with V and J assigned. Such tables are incomplete; in checked studies, under half of the missing clones stem from an unresolved V gene, and the remainder is unexplained. This sample is represented by around 300,000 clones; around 90% of them were singletons. The leading ten clones occupy around 0.96% of the sample. The sequenced sample consisted of PBMCs. These TCRs come from a man younger than 45 in good health and CMV-seronegative.

This rearrangement joins TRBV4-2 to TRBJ2-1; 8 nucleotides match TRBD2. The CDR3 totals 16 residues. V lost 3 bases and J lost 5; bases outside the gene matches: 9. Germline V gene data show CDR1 as LGHNA and CDR2 as YNFKEQ. Here the CDR3 DNA reads TGTGCCAGCAGCCACCCAAGCGGGGGACCTGACAATGAGCAGTTCTTC. This gives the protein CASSHPSGGPDNEQFF.

The gene calls are TRBV18 and TRBJ2-6, with D perhaps matching TRBD2 (5 bases). The CDR3 totals 18 residues. V lost 2 bases to trimming and J lost 0 bases, with 14 bases between them. Germline V gene data show CDR1 as KGHSH and CDR2 as LQKENI. The DNA for the CDR3 is TGTGCCAGCTCACCATTAGGAGGCCTTAGCTCTGGGGCCAACGTCCTGACTTTC. It is translated as CASSPLGGLSSGANVLTF.

This clone appeared a few times. V usage is TRBV29-1 and J usage is TRBJ2-4; perhaps TRBD2 as D (6 bases). V lost 7 bases to trimming and J lost 6 bases, with 10 bases between them. Germline V gene lookup returns CDR1 SQVTM and CDR2 ANQGSEA. The CDR3 contains 11 residues. CDR3 in DNA: TGCAGCGGGGGGGACGGAAACATTCAGTACTTC. Translating it yields CSGGDGNIQYF.

This clone appeared a few times. This chain joins TRBV27 and TRBJ1-6, with D possibly TRBD1 on 6 matching bases. Per the germline V gene, CDR1 is MNHEY and CDR2 is SMNVEV (reference sequence). The ends were cut back, 4 bases at V and 10 bases at J, with 17 bases in the middle. The CDR3 has 15 amino acids. The CDR3 is CASSSPGQGESPLHF. In DNA, the CDR3 is TGTGCCAGCAGTTCTCCGGGACAAGGGGAATCACCCCTCCACTTT.

This chain links TRBV29-1 with TRBJ1-1; D not certain. The CDR3 spans 13 residues. V was pared by 1 base and J by 3 bases, with 9 bases between. Germline CDR1 is SQVTM and CDR2 is ANQGSEA. The CDR3 sequence: CSVEGRLDTEAFF. The CDR3 DNA is TGCAGCGTTGAAGGGAGGTTGGACACTGAAGCTTTCTTT.

The chain has TRBV2 and TRBJ2-1, with 9 positions matching TRBD2. Germline V CDR1 and CDR2: SNHLY, FYNNEI. The CDR3 length is 17 residues. Trimming removed 4 bases from V and 6 bases from J; junction bases left unmatched: 13. DNA of the CDR3: TGTGCCAGCAGTGGACGATGGTTAGCGGGGGTTTTCAATGAGCAGTTCTTC. Translation gives CASSGRWLAGVFNEQFF.

The V call is TRBV7-9, the J call TRBJ2-2; D might be TRBD1 (6 bases). Germline V gene data show CDR1 as SEHNR and CDR2 as FQNEAQ (reference sequence). With 5 bases removed from V and 4 bases from J, the gap between germline ends came to 8 bases. The CDR3 extends over 13 amino acids. This chain's CDR3 is CASSVTGTGELFF. As DNA, the CDR3 is TGTGCCAGCAGCGTGACAGGCACCGGGGAGCTGTTTTTT.

In DNA form, the CDR3 reads TGTGCCAGCAGCTTAAGGGACAGGGGGCATGGCACCGGGGAGCTGTTTTTT. Its protein product is CASSLRDRGHGTGELFF. The J gene is TRBJ2-2, the V gene TRBV11-3; 12 bases are shared with TRBD1. There are 17 residues in the CDR3. Looked up from germline, CDR1 is SGHNT and CDR2 is YENEEA. J was trimmed by 4 bases and V by 2 bases; bases with no gene match: 5. The full variable domain, in which reference TRBV11-3 and TRBJ2-2 provide the parts outside the CDR3, is EAGVVQSPRYKIIEKKQPVAFWCNPISGHNTLYWYLQNLGQGPELLIRYENEEAVDDSQLPKDRFSAERLKGVDSTLKIQPAELGDSAVYLCASSLRDRGHGTGELFFGEGSRLTVL.

V usage is TRBV5-1 and J usage is TRBJ1-1, with a tentative D call TRBD1 (6 bases). Trimming removed 4 bases at V and 3 bases at J, with 28 bases between. This CDR3 is 19 amino acids long. CDR1 and CDR2 from the germline V gene are SGHRS and YFSETQ. CDR3 sequence: CASSLSKESGAGFDTEAFF. The CDR3 DNA follows: TGCGCCAGCAGCCTTAGTAAAGAATCAGGGGCCGGGTTCGACACTGAAGCTTTCTTT.

The gene calls are TRBV4-1 and TRBJ2-3; D possibly corresponds to TRBD2 (6 bases). V lost 1 base to trimming and J lost 0 bases, with 14 bases between them. CDR3 length equals 17 residues. Germline V gene data show CDR1 as MGHRA and CDR2 as YSYEKL. In DNA form, the CDR3 reads TGCGCCAGCAGCCAAGTAATCCGCGGGGCTAGCACAGATACGCAGTATTTT. Protein product: CASSQVIRGASTDTQYF.

The V and J genes are TRBV5-1 and TRBJ2-5, with 10 bases aligning to TRBD1. CDR3 length equals 16 residues. CDR1 and CDR2 from the germline V gene are SGHRS and YFSETQ. After removal of 4 bases from V and 2 bases from J, the junction contained 8 bases not matched to a gene. The CDR3 loop reads CASSAGTGEPQETQYF. In DNA form, the CDR3 reads TGCGCCAGCAGCGCCGGGACAGGGGAACCTCAAGAGACCCAGTACTTC.

V usage is TRBV27 and J usage is TRBJ2-7; 7 bases fit TRBD1. Looked up from germline, CDR1 is MNHEY and CDR2 is SMNVEV (reference sequence). This CDR3 is 16 amino acids long. The J segment lost 0 bases and the V segment lost 6 bases, leaving 11 bases of the junction unmatched. The CDR3 nucleotides are TGTGCCAGCAGCCTAGCAGGGGGTTTCAGCTCCTACGAGCAGTACTTC. Residues: CASSLAGGFSSYEQYF.

This chain connects TRBV5-1 to TRBJ2-7; possible D gene TRBD1, 5 bases. The germline V and J ends were trimmed by 4 bases and 2 bases, with 19 bases remaining between them. Germline V gives CDR1 SGHRS, CDR2 YFSETQ. The CDR3 runs to 16 residues. The CDR3 here is CASSEGRVGIAYEQYF. In DNA form, the CDR3 reads TGCGCCAGCAGCGAAGGCAGGGTAGGAATTGCCTACGAGCAGTACTTC.

This chain links TRBV10-2 with TRBJ1-5; D unclear. The germline CDR1 and CDR2 sequences are WSHSY and SAAADI. CDR3 length: 15 amino acids. V gave up 3 bases and J gave up 0 bases, with 9 bases separating them. The CDR3 DNA reads TGCGCCAGCAGTGATCACAGCATTAGCAATCAGCCCCAGCATTTT. This sequence encodes CASSDHSISNQPQHF.

Details on this clone: Distinct nucleotide sequences in the sample also encode this CDR3. The chain recombines TRBV6-5 with TRBJ1-1, with 8 bases aligning to TRBD1. The V gene's germline CDR1 is MNHEY and CDR2 SVGAGI. Trimming removed 6 bases from V and 0 bases from J; junction bases left unmatched: 3. CDR3 length: 14 amino acids. The CDR3 bases are TGTGCCAGCAGCCGACAGGGGCTGAACACTGAAGCTTTCTTT. Protein sequence: CASSRQGLNTEAFF.

The chain uses TRBV4-1 and TRBJ2-1; D remains unclear. Trimming removed 0 bases at V and 4 bases at J, with 10 bases between. CDR3 length equals 15 residues. Germline-derived CDR1 and CDR2 are MGHRA and YSYEKL. This chain's CDR3 is CASSQEQQQYNEQFF. Here the CDR3 DNA reads TGCGCCAGCAGCCAAGAACAACAACAGTACAATGAGCAGTTCTTC.

The chain is built from TRBV5-1 and TRBJ2-3, with 10 nucleotides matching TRBD2. The V segment lost 1 base and the J segment 6 bases; nucleotides outside the gene matches: 5. The CDR3 extends over 15 amino acids. In germline, CDR1 is SGHRS, CDR2 YFSETQ. CDR3 in amino acids: CASSLTSGVRDTQYF. The CDR3 DNA reads as TGCGCCAGCAGCTTGACTAGCGGGGTAAGGGATACGCAGTATTTT.

V and J are TRBV14 and TRBJ2-7, with D tentatively TRBD2 (6 bases). Germline V lookup: CDR1 SGHDN, CDR2 FVKESK. This CDR3 has 15 amino acids. Trimming took 4 bases from V and 1 from J, leaving 14 bases between them. The CDR3 DNA follows: TGTGCCAGCAGCCTACGGACCGGAGGGTCCTACGAGCAGTACTTC. Its protein product is CASSLRTGGSYEQYF.

CDR3 sequence: CASNPTGDGTEAFF. In DNA form, the CDR3 reads TGTGCCAGCAACCCAACAGGGGATGGAACTGAAGCTTTCTTT. The V and J genes are TRBV6-1 and TRBJ1-1; 7 bases agree with TRBD1. The germline CDR1 and CDR2 sequences are MNHNS and SASEGT. CDR3 length: 14 amino acids. The junction had 10 bases not matched to a gene; V was cut back by 7 bases and J by 5 bases.

The chain has TRBV9 and TRBJ2-2, with 7 bases fitting TRBD2. This CDR3 is built from 15 residues. Germline lookup yields CDR1 SGDLS and CDR2 YYNGEE. V dropped 4 bases and J dropped 8; count of bases not matched to a gene: 11. CDR3 bases: TGTGCCAGCAGCTACGGGGGAGGGCGTACGGGGGAGCTGTTTTTT. Translated: CASSYGGGRTGELFF.

The chain couples TRBV5-1 to TRBJ2-1, with 7 bases matching TRBD2. Looked up from germline, CDR1 is SGHRS and CDR2 is YFSETQ. Germline trimming cut 4 bases from V and 8 bases from J; bases unmatched to any gene: 3. The CDR3 is 12 residues long. The CDR3 here is CASSPSGYEQFF. The CDR3 DNA sequence: TGCGCCAGCAGCCCTAGCGGTTATGAGCAGTTCTTC.

The V and J genes are TRBV27 and TRBJ1-5, with TRBD1 identical over 7 bases. V lost 0 bases to trimming and J lost 5 bases; unmatched junction nucleotides: 4. In germline, CDR1 is MNHEY, CDR2 SMNVEV (reference sequence). The CDR3 contains 15 residues. The DNA of the CDR3 is TGTGCCAGCAGTTTATCGCGGACAGGTCATCAGCCCCAGCATTTT. Its translation: CASSLSRTGHQPQHF.

V usage is TRBV29-1 and J usage is TRBJ1-3, with 8 bases lining up with TRBD1. The germline CDR1 and CDR2 sequences are SQVTM and ANQGSEA. There are 15 residues in the CDR3. J was trimmed by 2 bases and V by 7 bases; bases with no gene match: 10. The CDR3 is CSGGDRTGTGNTIYF. The CDR3 DNA is TGCAGCGGCGGGGACCGGACAGGGACTGGAAACACCATATATTTT.

This sequence joins TRBV28 and TRBJ2-1, with 9 bases matching TRBD2. Per the germline V gene, CDR1 is MDHEN and CDR2 is SYDVKM. The CDR3 is 14 residues long. V lost 6 bases, J lost 4 bases, and 4 bases stayed unmatched. CDR3: CASRLAGVYNEQFF. DNA of the CDR3: TGTGCCAGCAGATTAGCGGGGGTATACAATGAGCAGTTCTTC.

Concerning this clone itself: Other nucleotide sequences in the sample specify the same CDR3. This sequence joins TRBV7-9 and TRBJ2-7; 8 bases are shared with TRBD2. Trimming cost V 3 bases and J 0 bases; bases outside gene matches: 4. The CDR3 is 15 residues long. Germline lookup yields CDR1 SEHNR and CDR2 FQNEAQ (reference sequence). DNA for the CDR3: TGTGCCAGCAGCTTGGCGGGGGGCCTCTCCTACGAGCAGTACTTC. Its protein product is CASSLAGGLSYEQYF.

This rearrangement joins TRBV10-3 to TRBJ1-1, with 7 bases matching TRBD1. The CDR3 length is 15 residues. Germline CDR1 ENHRY, CDR2 SYGVKD. The V segment lost 3 bases and the J segment 1 base; nucleotides outside the gene matches: 5. The CDR3 here is CAISDSGQPNTEAFF. The CDR3 DNA reads as TGTGCCATCAGTGACTCGGGACAGCCGAACACTGAAGCTTTCTTT.